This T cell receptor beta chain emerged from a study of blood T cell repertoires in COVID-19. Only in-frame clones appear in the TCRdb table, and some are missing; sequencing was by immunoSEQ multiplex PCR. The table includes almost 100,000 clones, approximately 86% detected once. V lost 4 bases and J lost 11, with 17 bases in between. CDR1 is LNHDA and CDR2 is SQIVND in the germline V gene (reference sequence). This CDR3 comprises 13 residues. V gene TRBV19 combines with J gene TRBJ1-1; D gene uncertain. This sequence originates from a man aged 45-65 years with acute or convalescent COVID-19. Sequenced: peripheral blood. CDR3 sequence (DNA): TGTGCCAGTAGTACCCGCGACTTGTCAGAGGCTTTCTTT. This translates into CASSTRDLSEAFF.